This T cell receptor beta chain was sequenced during a study of T cells in Graves' hyperthyroidism and ophthalmopathy. The TCR beta CDR3 regions underwent amplification using RNA transcripts as the source. A first-round RT-PCR of the TCR CDR3 used the HTBI primer set. From the multiplex PCR reads, TCRdb called clonotypes with MiXCR, one entry per CDR3 protein. The sample holds about 720,000 distinct CDR3 sequences; roughly a sixth are singletons and the top ten take roughly 17%. This clonotype came up a few times. V was clipped by 4 bases and J by 10 bases; unmatched bases: 7. The CDR3 length is 13 residues. Germline V gene lookup returns CDR1 SGHDN and CDR2 FVKESK.

The chain couples TRBV14 to TRBJ1-2; TRBD1 agrees at 9 bases. The sequencing sample was made of blood. The receptor's source is a woman aged 50 to 65 with Graves' hyperthyroidism that later progressed to Graves' ophthalmopathy. The CDR3 coding sequence is TGTGCCAGCAGCCGGTGGGACAGGGAGACCTACACCTTC. As protein: CASSRWDRETYTF.